This T cell receptor (beta chain) was observed in a study of blood T cells in healthy people across ages. Whole-study results and caveats: Diversity figures based on one million T cells were deemed too low.

For this clonotype: The antigen remains undetermined.

A second PCR of about 7 to 12 cycles used a sample-barcoded 5' primer and a J-beta primer mix. Every cDNA molecule carried a tag from a template-switch adaptor bearing 12 random nucleotides. TCRdb reprocessed the 5' RACE reads with MiXCR, giving one entry per CDR3 protein. The data hold 800,000 to 900,000 distinct CDR3 sequences, with less than 80% observed a single time. Peripheral blood samples of 9 to 10 milliliters were drawn from each donor. Every sample had a minimum of 6 million PBMCs isolated. V shed 6 bases and J 6 bases; nucleotides not matched to a gene: 9. The CDR3 runs 16 residues. The clonotype originates from a man aged 25 to 40 in good health. This chain links TRBV12-3 or TRBV12-4 with TRBJ2-3; 13 bases are shared with TRBD2. The sample comprised blood. CDR3 nucleotide sequence: TGTGCCAGCAGCTCACAACTAGCGGGGGGGAAGGATACGCAGTATTTT. Its protein product is CASSSQLAGGKDTQYF.